This is a list of T cell receptor beta chains from one sample in a study of brain T cells in children with intractable seizures. The data were produced by immunoSEQ multiplex PCR, yet TCRdb's version contains in-frame clones alone and is incomplete. Of approximately 23,000 clones in the sample, roughly 92% were seen once. This sample comprised peripheral blood, obtained at surgery. The receptors shown here come from a boy aged 5-17 years with focal cortical dysplasia and intractable seizures. Both conserved end residues are part of each CDR3. D genes are given only for firm matches. Some rows mark clone size as missing; the rest say once, few, many or name a class of expanded clone.

clone size,V gene,D gene,CDR3 length,J gene,CDR3 protein,CDR3 DNA
.,TRBV9,TRBD2,16,TRBJ2-1,CASSGVAGGLYNEQFF,TGTGCCAGCTCGGGAGTAGCGGGGGGGTTATACAATGAGCAGTTCTTC
once,TRBV9,.,14,TRBJ1-2,CASSVSHIHYGYTF,TGTGCCAGCAGCGTAAGTCATATCCACTATGGCTACACCTTC
.,TRBV4-2,.,14,TRBJ1-1,CASSQEWGRTEAFF,TGTGCCAGCAGCCAAGAATGGGGTCGGACTGAAGCTTTCTTT
.,TRBV27,.,15,TRBJ1-4,CASSPWGGDNEKLFF,TGTGCCAGCAGTCCCTGGGGAGGGGATAATGAAAAACTGTTTTTT
.,TRBV19,.,14,TRBJ1-2,CASSSNPWTDGYTF,TGTGCCAGTAGTTCAAACCCCTGGACAGATGGCTACACCTTC
.,TRBV4-1,.,14,TRBJ1-5,CASSEEREGQPQHF,TGCGCCAGCAGTGAGGAGAGGGAAGGACAGCCCCAGCATTTT
.,TRBV5-1,TRBD1,18,TRBJ1-1,CASSRPGQGRAMNTEAFF,TGCGCCAGCAGCAGACCGGGACAGGGTCGGGCGATGAACACTGAAGCTTTCTTT
.,TRBV5-1,TRBD1,11,TRBJ1-2,CASGTEYGYTF,TGCGCCAGCGGGACAGAGTATGGCTACACCTTC
.,TRBV3-1/TRBV3-2,TRBD1,15,TRBJ1-6,CASSHMDRFNSPLHF,TGTGCCAGCAGCCATATGGACAGGTTTAATTCACCCCTCCACTTT
.,TRBV28,.,13,TRBJ1-5,CASSGGGRQPQHF,TGTGCCAGCAGTGGGGGGGGCAGGCAGCCCCAGCATTTT
.,TRBV5-6,TRBD1,17,TRBJ1-6,CASSLAAGQGFNSPLHF,TGTGCCAGCAGCTTGGCCGCGGGACAGGGGTTTAATTCACCCCTCCACTTT
.,TRBV6-1,TRBD1,15,TRBJ2-7,CASSEALQGVRPQYF,TGTGCCAGCAGTGAAGCGCTTCAGGGGGTCCGCCCTCAGTACTTC
.,TRBV7-9,TRBD1,14,TRBJ1-2,CASSHRQGPYGYTF,TGTGCCAGCAGCCATCGACAGGGTCCCTATGGCTACACCTTC
.,TRBV11-3,TRBD2,18,TRBJ2-1,CASSSEPSGGRAYNEQFF,TGTGCCAGCAGCTCTGAGCCTAGCGGGGGGAGGGCCTACAATGAGCAGTTCTTC
.,TRBV2,.,15,TRBJ1-2,CASSALRGVHYGYTF,TGTGCCAGCAGTGCCCTCCGGGGTGTACACTATGGCTACACCTTC
.,TRBV5-1,TRBD1,15,TRBJ1-3,CASSLEPGGENTIYF,TGCGCCAGCAGCTTGGAGCCAGGGGGAGAAAACACCATATATTTT
.,TRBV6-4,.,15,TRBJ2-1,CASSDEAGVPNEQFF,TGTGCCAGCAGTGACGAGGCAGGGGTTCCCAATGAGCAGTTCTTC
once,TRBV5-4,TRBD1,13,TRBJ2-1,CASSPGQTNEQFF,TGTGCCAGCAGCCCGGGACAGACCAATGAGCAGTTCTTC
.,TRBV3-1/TRBV3-2,.,16,TRBJ2-3,CASSQEGGTSTDTQYF,TGTGCCAGCAGCCAGGAAGGGGGGACTAGCACAGATACGCAGTATTTT
.,TRBV29-1,.,12,TRBJ2-7,CSAIRTGHEQYF,TGCAGCGCCATCAGAACGGGACACGAGCAGTACTTC
few,TRBV14,TRBD2,14,TRBJ2-7,CASSRLAGGYEQYF,TGTGCCAGCAGCCGACTAGCGGGGGGCTACGAGCAGTACTTC
.,TRBV7-9,.,17,TRBJ1-1,CASSLDRLGTFNTEAFF,TGTGCCAGCAGCTTAGATCGGTTGGGCACCTTTAACACTGAAGCTTTCTTT
.,TRBV28,TRBD1,15,TRBJ2-3,CASRSGQGHTDTQYF,TGTGCCAGCAGATCCGGACAGGGCCACACAGATACGCAGTATTTT
once,TRBV11-2,.,12,TRBJ1-4,CASTGANEKLFF,TGTGCCAGCACAGGGGCTAATGAAAAACTGTTTTTT